Each of the 31 T cell receptor beta chains below was sequenced from the same sample in a study of blood T cells in healthy people across ages. Together with a sample-barcoded 5' primer, a J-beta primer mix was included in a second PCR lasting about 7 to 11 cycles. Via MiXCR, TCRdb re-called the 5' RACE reads, giving one row per CDR3 protein. The data contain roughly 900,000 distinct CDR3 sequences, around 48% of them singletons. The sample comprised blood. These TCRs come from a man aged 30 to 39 in good health.

The chain uses TRBV20-1 and TRBJ2-3; 10 positions agree with TRBD2. This CDR3 spans 15 amino acids. V trimming: 0 bases; J trimming: 8 bases; junction bases outside the gene matches: 8. Germline values: CDR1 DFQATT, CDR2 SNEGSKA (reference sequence). The CDR3 region has the DNA TGCAGTGCTAGAGATGTACTAGCGGGGTTCGGTACGCAGTATTTT. The encoded protein is CSARDVLAGFGTQYF.

This clonotype was seen more than once but under ten times. The junction and the germline gene differ at one end; a read error may be behind it. The chain uses TRBV20-1 and TRBJ2-5; TRBD2 matches at 7 bases. Germline assignment: CDR1 DFQATT and CDR2 SNEGSKA (reference sequence). CDR3 length: 16 residues. The CDR3 spells CSARDVQRGDQKTQYF. The DNA for the CDR3 is TGCAGTGCTAGAGATGTTCAGCGGGGAGACCAAAAGACCCAGTACTTC.

A few counts support this clonotype. J is TRBJ1-2 and V is TRBV12-3 or TRBV12-4; D is uncertain. This CDR3 region has 16 residues. V was cut by 3 bases and J by 4 bases, with 18 bases left in between. CDR3 residues: CASSFLGSSILYGYTF. The CDR3 DNA reads as TGTGCCAGCAGTTTCTTAGGGTCGTCGATTCTCTATGGCTACACCTTC.

The V gene is TRBV4-3, the J gene TRBJ1-5, with unresolved D. Germline loops: CDR1 LGHNA, CDR2 YSLEER. CDR3 length equals 14 residues. V was cut by 4 bases and J by 4 bases, with 11 bases left in between. In nucleotides, the CDR3 is TGCGCCAGCAGCCCCGTTGTGGTAAATCAGCCCCAGCATTTT. It is translated as CASSPVVVNQPQHF.

The chain employs TRBV20-1 and TRBJ2-1; the D is unclear. Germline V gene lookup returns CDR1 DFQATT and CDR2 SNEGSKA (reference sequence). The CDR3 is 13 amino acids. The V end was cut by 0 bases, the J end by 6 bases, with 9 bases between. CDR3 nucleotide sequence: TGCAGTGCTAGAGATTCCCTTACCAATGAGCAGTTCTTC. This encodes CSARDSLTNEQFF.

This clonotype showed up just a few times. Here the CDR3 DNA reads TGTGCCAGCAGCTTGAGACAGGGTTACTATGGCTACACCTTC. This gives the protein CASSLRQGYYGYTF. This chain joins TRBV28 and TRBJ1-2; 7 nucleotides agree with TRBD1. Germline CDR1 MDHEN, CDR2 SYDVKM. The CDR3 consists of 14 residues. V shed 6 bases, J shed 3 bases, and the junction held 7 bases outside the gene matches.

This clonotype was recorded many times. The genes are TRBV29-1 and TRBJ2-7; weak D call: TRBD1 (6 bases). This CDR3 has 13 amino acids. In germline, CDR1 is SQVTM, CDR2 ANQGSEA. Trimming removed 3 bases at V and 4 bases at J, with 13 bases between. The DNA for the CDR3 is TGCAGCGTTGAGCGTTCTCAGGGGTACGAGCAGTACTTC. Its translation: CSVERSQGYEQYF.

V gene TRBV5-1 combines with J gene TRBJ2-1, with 8 bases lining up with TRBD2. V dropped 0 bases and J dropped 8; count of bases not matched to a gene: 10. The V gene's germline CDR1 is SGHRS and CDR2 YFSETQ. The CDR3 is made up of 16 amino acids. CDR3 nucleotides: TGCGCCAGCAGCTTGGCCGGCGGGGGGTCATTCGATGAGCAGTTCTTC. Protein: CASSLAGGGSFDEQFF. The whole variable domain, filled in from reference TRBV5-1 and TRBJ2-1, reads KAGVTQTPRYLIKTRGQQVTLSCSPISGHRSVSWYQQTPGQGLQFLFEYFSETQRNKGNFPGRFSGRQFSNSRSEMNVSTLELGDSALYLCASSLAGGGSFDEQFFGPGTRLTVL.

The chain uses TRBV20-1 and TRBJ1-2; maybe TRBD1 (6 bases). In germline, CDR1 is DFQATT, CDR2 SNEGSKA (reference sequence). Trimming cost V 5 bases and J 3 bases, with 19 bases left between them. The CDR3 is made up of 15 amino acids. CDR3 amino acids: CSAERPEQGHYGYTF. The CDR3 region has the DNA TGCAGTGCTGAGCGCCCCGAGCAGGGGCACTATGGCTACACCTTC.

This chain connects TRBV5-1 to TRBJ1-4; 8 positions agree with TRBD1. Germline CDR1 SGHRS, CDR2 YFSETQ. V gave up 0 bases and J gave up 6 bases; unmatched junction bases: 4. This CDR3 spans 15 amino acids. CDR3 sequence: CASSLGTGRDEKLFF. The CDR3 DNA reads as TGCGCCAGCAGCTTGGGGACAGGGCGCGATGAAAAACTGTTTTTT.

As DNA, the CDR3 is TGTGCCAGCAGTTACGGAGACAACCACCGAGGCAATCAGCCCCAGCATTTT. It is translated as CASSYGDNHRGNQPQHF. This sequence joins TRBV6-6 and TRBJ1-5; D call uncertain. V was trimmed by 2 bases and J by 2 bases, leaving 16 bases between them. There are 17 residues in the CDR3. CDR1 is MNHNY and CDR2 is SVGAGI in the germline V gene (reference sequence).

The chain has TRBV7-2 and TRBJ2-1; 11 nucleotides line up with TRBD2. V lost 6 bases, J lost 5 bases, and 6 bases stayed unmatched. The germline gives CDR1 SGHTA, CDR2 FQGNSA. CDR3 length: 15 residues. The CDR3 sequence: CASSYSGRANNEQFF. Written as DNA, the CDR3 is TGTGCCAGCAGTTATAGCGGGAGGGCGAACAATGAGCAGTTCTTC.

The chain carries TRBV7-2 and TRBJ2-4; perhaps TRBD2 as D (6 bases). Germline CDR1 SGHTA, CDR2 FQGNSA. This CDR3 has 16 residues. The V end was cut by 4 bases, the J end by 6 bases, with 19 bases between. The chain's CDR3 is CASSSMTSLGLNIQYF. The CDR3 DNA is TGTGCCAGCAGCTCAATGACTAGTCTCGGATTAAACATTCAGTACTTC.

The sample holds a few counts of this clonotype. Being one base from a much bigger clone, this may be a read error. This chain joins TRBV7-3 and TRBJ2-5; maybe TRBD2 (5 bases). Germline CDR1 reads SGHTA; CDR2 reads FQGTGA. This CDR3 spans 16 amino acids. Trimming cost V 6 bases and J 11 bases, with 28 bases left between them. Written as DNA, the CDR3 is TGTGCCAGCAGGGATATTTCAGGAGGCGGTTACAATGAGCAGTACTTC. It translates to CASRDISGGGYNEQYF.

The chain recombines TRBV11-3 with TRBJ1-1; a weak D match, TRBD1 (5 bases). V was shortened by 1 base and J by 4 bases, with 19 bases between the two germline ends. The CDR3 totals 17 residues. The germline V gene has CDR1 SGHNT and CDR2 YENEEA. CDR3 DNA: TGTGCCAGCAGCTTAGGTTTTTCGGGACTCGGGGTCACTGAAGCTTTCTTT. Translated, it gives CASSLGFSGLGVTEAFF.

The gene calls are TRBV4-1 and TRBJ2-5, with 8 bases lining up with TRBD1. Germline V gene lookup returns CDR1 MGHRA and CDR2 YSYEKL. With 0 bases clipped from V and 4 bases from J, the junction kept 4 bases outside the gene matches. The CDR3 is 15 residues long. In DNA form, the CDR3 reads TGCGCCAGCAGCCAAGAGGACAGGGTCGTAGAGACCCAGTACTTC. Its translation: CASSQEDRVVETQYF.

The J gene is TRBJ1-5, the V gene TRBV30; D perhaps matches TRBD1 (6 bases). Per germline, CDR1 GTSNPN and CDR2 SVGIG (reference sequence). Between the trimmed V and J ends, which lost 3 bases and 5 bases, there was a span of 14 bases. CDR3 length: 14 residues. CDR3: CAWSQKGGYQPQHF. The CDR3 coding sequence is TGTGCCTGGAGCCAAAAAGGGGGTTATCAGCCCCAGCATTTT.

The rearrangement uses TRBV6-5 and TRBJ2-6; unclear D gene. CDR1 and CDR2 (germline): MNHEY, SVGAGI. CDR3 length: 18 residues. The ends were cut back, 1 base at V and 0 bases at J, with 13 bases in the middle. The CDR3, as DNA: TGTGCCAGCAGTTACTTAGTTCTCGAGAGCTCTGGGGCCAACGTCCTGACTTTC. Amino acids: CASSYLVLESSGANVLTF.

Regarding this clonotype: A read error may explain this, as a much larger clone is one base away. The genes are TRBV4-1 and TRBJ2-3; 11 bases match TRBD2. V shed 3 bases, J shed 11 bases, and the junction held 13 bases outside the gene matches. The CDR3 covers 16 residues. In germline, CDR1 is MGHRA, CDR2 YSYEKL. The CDR3, as DNA: TGCGCCAGCAGCCACCTAGCGGGGGGCCTTGGAGGTGGGCAGTATTTT. It is translated as CASSHLAGGLGGGQYF.

The rearrangement joins TRBV7-6 to TRBJ2-5; D is possibly TRBD2 (6 bases). V gave up 4 bases and J gave up 3 bases, with 15 bases separating them. In germline, CDR1 is SGHVS, CDR2 FNYEAQ. The CDR3 runs 15 residues. This chain's CDR3 is CASSWGESGEETQYF. DNA for the CDR3: TGTGCCAGCAGCTGGGGGGAATCCGGGGAAGAGACCCAGTACTTC.

This clonotype was observed a handful of times. The chain uses TRBV7-2 and TRBJ1-2, with D possibly matching TRBD1 (6 bases). Per the germline V gene, CDR1 is SGHTA and CDR2 is FQGNSA. The length of the CDR3 is 15 residues. Trimming took 5 bases from V and 4 from J, leaving 17 bases between them. CDR3: CASSHETDRSYGYTF. CDR3 nucleotides: TGTGCCAGCAGCCACGAAACGGACAGAAGCTATGGCTACACCTTC.

Concerning this clonotype: Possible read error: a much larger clone is one base away. CDR3 nucleotides: TGTGCCAGCACCCGAGACCGGACAGATATGCAGTATTTT. Translation gives CASTRDRTDMQYF. This rearrangement joins TRBV5-6 to TRBJ2-3; D is possibly TRBD1 (6 bases). In germline, CDR1 is SGHDT, CDR2 YYEEEE. CDR3 size: 13 residues.

The chain employs TRBV4-1 and TRBJ2-1; weak D call: TRBD1 (5 bases). The CDR3 runs to 17 residues. V lost 4 bases to trimming and J lost 1 base, with 17 bases between them. Looked up from germline, CDR1 is MGHRA and CDR2 is YSYEKL. The CDR3 DNA sequence: TGCGCCAGCAGCCTTCTGACCCTAGGGGCGTCCTACAATGAGCAGTTCTTC. This gives the protein CASSLLTLGASYNEQFF.

This clonotype has only one observation. This chain links TRBV20-1 with TRBJ2-1; 9 bases match TRBD1. V lost 4 bases, J lost 4 bases, and 8 bases stayed unmatched. Germline lookup yields CDR1 DFQATT and CDR2 SNEGSKA (reference sequence). The CDR3 is 15 residues long. In DNA, the CDR3 is TGCAGTGCTAAGCCCGGGACAGGGCTTTACAATGAGCAGTTCTTC. Its protein product is CSAKPGTGLYNEQFF.

This clonotype was counted only a few times. The rearrangement joins TRBV11-1 to TRBJ2-2; no firm D call. Germline CDR1 and CDR2: SGHAT and FQDESV (reference sequence). V shed 0 bases and J shed 6 bases, with 8 bases lying between them. This CDR3 has 14 residues. CDR3 residues: CASSLAPGPGELFF. CDR3 sequence (DNA): TGTGCCAGCAGCTTAGCGCCCGGGCCCGGGGAGCTGTTTTTT.

The genes are TRBV21-1 and TRBJ2-5; the table gives TRBD2 as D, unverified against the DNA. TRBV21-1 is deemed a pseudogene. The CDR3 length is 14 residues. The CDR3 nucleotides are TGTGCCAGCAGCACGGGGGGCCTTGGGGAGACCCAGTACTTC. This encodes CASSTGGLGETQYF.

The genes are TRBV5-1 and TRBJ2-7, with 10 bases matching TRBD1. Per germline, CDR1 SGHRS and CDR2 YFSETQ. After removal of 0 bases from V and 4 bases from J, the junction contained 4 bases not matched to a gene. The CDR3 extends over 15 amino acids. CDR3 in DNA: TGCGCCAGCAGCTTGGGGGACAGGGGAGGATACGAGCAGTACTTC. Protein product: CASSLGDRGGYEQYF.

This clonotype was seen more than once but under ten times. CDR3 bases: TGTGCCAGCAGTTGGCAGGGGGCCACCTACGAGCAGTACTTC. This sequence encodes CASSWQGATYEQYF. The chain employs TRBV12-3 or TRBV12-4 and TRBJ2-4, with 8 positions matching TRBD1. The J call may not be correct, given that the DNA end is closer to TRBJ2-7. This CDR3 has 14 amino acids.

This clonotype was detected a few times. The genes are TRBV28 and TRBJ2-1; TRBD2 might be the D (6 bases). This CDR3 is 14 amino acids long. V gave up 10 bases and J gave up 6 bases, with 19 bases separating them. In germline, CDR1 is MDHEN, CDR2 SYDVKM. CDR3 residues: CANSRGFGSNEQFF. DNA of the CDR3: TGTGCCAACTCAAGGGGTTTCGGGAGCAATGAGCAGTTCTTC. Filled out from reference TRBV28 and TRBJ2-1, the complete variable domain reads DVKVTQSSRYLVKRTGEKVFLECVQDMDHENMFWYRQDPGLGLRLIYFSYDVKMKEKGDIPEGYSVSREKKERFSLILESASTNQTSMYLCANSRGFGSNEQFFGPGTRLTVL.

V gene TRBV6-2 or TRBV6-3 combines with J gene TRBJ1-1, with D uncertain. Germline CDR1 and CDR2: MNHEY and SVGEGT. Trimming left V 5 bases short and J 1 base short, with 8 bases between. The CDR3 totals 13 residues. CDR3 residues: CASSREENTEAFF. Written as DNA, the CDR3 is TGTGCCAGCAGTCGCGAGGAGAACACTGAAGCTTTCTTT.

The J gene is TRBJ2-1, the V gene TRBV5-1; the match to TRBD2 covers 9 bases. V shed 1 base, J shed 2 bases, and the junction held 10 bases outside the gene matches. CDR1 SGHRS and CDR2 YFSETQ come from the germline V gene. This CDR3 comprises 18 residues. This CDR3 is CASSLLAGGRRTYNEQFF. The DNA of the CDR3 is TGCGCCAGCAGCTTGTTGGCGGGGGGGCGTAGGACCTACAATGAGCAGTTCTTC.